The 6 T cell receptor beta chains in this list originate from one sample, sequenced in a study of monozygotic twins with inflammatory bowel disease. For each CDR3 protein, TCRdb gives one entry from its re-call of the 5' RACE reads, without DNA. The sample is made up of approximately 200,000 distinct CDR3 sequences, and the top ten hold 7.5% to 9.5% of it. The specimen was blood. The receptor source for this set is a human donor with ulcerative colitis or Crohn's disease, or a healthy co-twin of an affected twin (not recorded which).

CDR3 in amino acids: CASSFTGGVNTEAFF. This chain connects TRBV7-2 to TRBJ1-1; TCRdb gives TRBD1 as the D gene, but with no DNA this cannot be confirmed. The CDR3 sequence is 15 residues long. CDR1 and CDR2 from the germline V gene are SGHTA and FQGNSA. Looking up the rest from reference TRBV7-2 and TRBJ1-1 gives the full variable domain: GAGVSQSPSNKVTEKGKDVELRCDPISGHTALYWYRQSLGQGLEFLIYFQGNSAPDKSGLPSDRFSAERTGGSVSTLTIQRTQQEDSAVYLCASSFTGGVNTEAFFGQGTRLTVV.

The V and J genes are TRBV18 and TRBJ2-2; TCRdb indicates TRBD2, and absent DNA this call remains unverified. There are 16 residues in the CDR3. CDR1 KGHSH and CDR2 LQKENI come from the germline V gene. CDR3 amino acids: CASSPATSFVTGELFF. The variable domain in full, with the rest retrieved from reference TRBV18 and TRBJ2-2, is NAGVMQNPRHLVRRRGQEARLRCSPMKGHSHVYWYRQLPEEGLKFMVYLQKENIIDESGMPKERFSAEFPKEGPSILRIQQVVRGDSAAYFCASSPATSFVTGELFFGEGSRLTVL.

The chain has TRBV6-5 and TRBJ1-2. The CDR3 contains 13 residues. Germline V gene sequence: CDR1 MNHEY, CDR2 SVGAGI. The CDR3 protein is CASSYSRNWGYTF.

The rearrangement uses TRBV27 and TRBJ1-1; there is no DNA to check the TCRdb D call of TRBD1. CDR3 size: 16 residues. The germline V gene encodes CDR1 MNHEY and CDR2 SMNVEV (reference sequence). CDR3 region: CASNNHRDRENTEAFF.

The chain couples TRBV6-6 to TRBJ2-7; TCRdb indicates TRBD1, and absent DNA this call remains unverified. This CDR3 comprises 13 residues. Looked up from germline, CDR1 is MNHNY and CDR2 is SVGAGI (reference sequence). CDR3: CASIDSGSYEQYF.

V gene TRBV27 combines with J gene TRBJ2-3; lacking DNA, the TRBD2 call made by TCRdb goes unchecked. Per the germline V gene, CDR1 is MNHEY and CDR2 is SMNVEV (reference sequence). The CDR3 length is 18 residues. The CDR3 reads CASSFLRAGEVVTDTQYF.